This T cell receptor (beta chain) came from a study of control samples from healthy donors and cancer patients. CDR1 and CDR2 from the germline V gene are PRHDT and FYEKMQ (reference sequence). The V gene lost 7 bases and the J gene lost 1 base, with 11 bases spanning the gap. The CDR3 length is 13 residues. Clones were read by immunoSEQ multiplex PCR, and TCRdb kept only the in-frame ones, dropping some. The profile shows about 140,000 clones, roughly 94% of them singletons. Sequencing was performed on blood. V is TRBV13 and J is TRBJ2-7; a weak D match, TRBD1 (5 bases). The sequence derives from a middle-aged man in good health. The CDR3 protein is CASKPTVSYEQYF. The CDR3 DNA reads as TGTGCCAGCAAACCGACAGTTTCCTACGAGCAGTACTTC.